Below are 14 T cell receptor beta chains sequenced from a single sample in a study of T cell changes during pregnancy in multiple sclerosis. Generated by immunoSEQ multiplex PCR, the TCRdb table keeps only in-frame clones and is missing some. The sample carries 30,000 or so clones, 87% recorded once. Sequenced here: CD8+ T cells from peripheral blood mononuclear cells, sampled in the first trimester of pregnancy. The receptors stem from a female donor with multiple sclerosis, enrolled in a pregnancy study.

V gene TRBV19 combines with J gene TRBJ1-1; D possibly corresponds to TRBD1 (6 bases). Trimming pared 6 bases from V and 2 bases from J, leaving 13 bases between. The germline V gene has CDR1 LNHDA and CDR2 SQIVND (reference sequence). The CDR3 runs 14 residues. The CDR3: CASSPRDINTEAFF. In DNA, the CDR3 is TGTGCCAGTAGCCCCCGGGACATCAACACTGAAGCTTTCTTT. Full variable domain (missing parts from reference TRBV19 and TRBJ1-1): DGGITQSPKYLFRKEGQNVTLSCEQNLNHDAMYWYRQDPGQGLRLIYYSQIVNDFQKGDIAEGYSVSREKKESFPLTVTSAQKNPTAFYLCASSPRDINTEAFFGQGTRLTVV.

The chain's CDR3 is CAKYRLSTDTQYF. The CDR3 nucleotides read TGTGCCAAATACAGGTTAAGCACAGATACGCAGTATTTT. The J gene is TRBJ2-3, the V gene TRBV7-9, with D tentatively TRBD1 (5 bases). Germline loops: CDR1 SEHNR, CDR2 FQNEAQ (reference sequence). CDR3 length: 13 residues. Trimming stripped 10 bases from V and 0 bases from J, with 11 bases between.

The rearrangement joins TRBV28 to TRBJ1-5; 8 bases are a match to TRBD1. V lost 5 bases, J lost 2 bases, and 2 bases stayed unmatched. CDR1 is MDHEN and CDR2 is SYDVKM in the germline V gene. CDR3 length equals 14 residues. CDR3 in DNA: TGTGCCAGCAGTCAGGGACAGGGCAATCAGCCCCAGCATTTT. Protein product: CASSQGQGNQPQHF.

This clone has only one observation. This chain connects TRBV11-2 to TRBJ2-7; 10 bases fit TRBD2. CDR1 and CDR2 (germline): SGHAT, FQNNGV. V lost 0 bases, J lost 4 bases, and 9 bases stayed unmatched. The CDR3 covers 17 residues. CDR3 region: CASSLDHPSGGMYEQYF. The DNA for the CDR3 is TGTGCCAGCAGCTTAGATCACCCTAGCGGGGGAATGTACGAGCAGTACTTC.

The chain carries TRBV6-4 and TRBJ2-1, with a tentative D call TRBD2 (5 bases). The V gene lost 2 bases and the J gene lost 8 bases, with 13 bases spanning the gap. This CDR3 has 14 residues. Germline V gene data show CDR1 as MRHNA and CDR2 as SNTAGT. This CDR3 reads CASSDGETGHEQFF. The DNA for the CDR3 is TGTGCCAGCAGTGACGGGGAGACCGGGCATGAGCAGTTCTTC.

The CDR3 loop is CASQQIQGIDEQFF. In DNA, the CDR3 is TGTGCCAGCCAGCAAATCCAGGGGATTGACGAGCAGTTCTTC. The chain joins TRBV27 to TRBJ2-1; D possibly corresponds to TRBD1 (6 bases). The CDR3 sequence is 14 residues long. Germline CDR1 reads MNHEY; CDR2 reads SMNVEV (reference sequence). The V end was cut by 8 bases, the J end by 10 bases, with 21 bases between.

The V gene is TRBV19, the J gene TRBJ2-7; 8 bases are shared with TRBD1. This CDR3 has 15 amino acids. With 5 bases clipped from V and 7 bases from J, the junction kept 13 bases outside the gene matches. Germline V lookup: CDR1 LNHDA, CDR2 SQIVND (reference sequence). In DNA, the CDR3 is TGTGCCAGTAGTGCTCTGGGCAGGGGGCCTGAGGAGCAGTACTTC. This gives the protein CASSALGRGPEEQYF.

The chain links TRBV7-6 to TRBJ2-5, with 14 bases that match TRBD2. Unmatched junction bases numbered 7, after V lost 3 bases and J lost 1 base. The germline gives CDR1 SGHVS, CDR2 FNYEAQ. The CDR3 has 18 residues. The CDR3 loop is CASSFDGTSGGAQETQYF. The DNA of the CDR3 is TGTGCCAGCAGCTTTGACGGGACTAGCGGGGGAGCCCAAGAGACCCAGTACTTC.

The chain links TRBV5-6 to TRBJ1-1, with D possibly TRBD1 on 5 matching bases. The V end lost 3 bases, the J end lost 3 bases, and 9 bases lay between the germline ends. This CDR3 has 13 amino acids. Germline loops: CDR1 SGHDT, CDR2 YYEEEE. CDR3 DNA: TGTGCCAGCAGCTCCGACAGTTACACTGAAGCTTTCTTT. As protein: CASSSDSYTEAFF.

V gene TRBV12-5 combines with J gene TRBJ1-2; D remains ambiguous. The CDR3 is made up of 17 amino acids. V was cut by 3 bases and J by 7 bases, with 24 bases left in between. Per germline, CDR1 LGHNT and CDR2 FRNRAP. The CDR3 DNA sequence: TGTGCTAGTGGTTTCGTCCGGGAGGGAGAGGTAGAGGCTGGCTACACCTTC. Amino acid sequence: CASGFVREGEVEAGYTF. The full variable domain, completed using reference TRBV12-5 and TRBJ1-2, is DARVTQTPRHKVTEMGQEVTMRCQPILGHNTVFWYRQTMMQGLELLAYFRNRAPLDDSGMPKDRFSAEMPDATLATLKIQPSEPRDSAVYFCASGFVREGEVEAGYTFGSGTRLTVV.

The chain carries TRBV27 and TRBJ2-3; TRBD1 agrees at 7 bases. Germline assignment: CDR1 MNHEY and CDR2 SMNVEV (reference sequence). The CDR3 totals 16 residues. V trimming: 7 bases; J trimming: 0 bases; junction bases outside the gene matches: 10. The CDR3 DNA follows: TGTGCCAGCACAAAAATACCGGGACAGAGCACAGATACGCAGTATTTT. Encoded protein: CASTKIPGQSTDTQYF.

CDR3 in amino acids: CASSQGQGGDNGYTF. The CDR3 DNA reads as TGCGCCAGCAGCCAAGGACAGGGGGGCGATAATGGCTACACCTTC. The V call is TRBV4-1, the J call TRBJ1-2; 9 bases align to TRBD1. Germline V gives CDR1 MGHRA, CDR2 YSYEKL. The trim removed 1 base at V and 6 bases at J, leaving 6 bases unmatched. There are 15 residues in the CDR3.

This clone was observed a handful of times. The chain couples TRBV7-9 to TRBJ1-1; D unclear. Germline V lookup: CDR1 SEHNR, CDR2 FQNEAQ (reference sequence). The V and J ends lost 3 bases and 3 bases respectively, with 14 bases between them. This CDR3 region has 15 residues. The CDR3 DNA follows: TGTGCCAGCAGCTTTACTAACCCCGGGGACACTGAAGCTTTCTTT. This translates into CASSFTNPGDTEAFF.

This chain uses TRBV15 with TRBJ2-3, with D unclear. Trimming left V 3 bases short and J 3 bases short, with 7 bases between. Germline CDR1 and CDR2: LNHNV and YYDKDF (reference sequence). This CDR3 has 13 residues. The CDR3 sequence: CATSRITTDTQYF. The CDR3, as DNA: TGTGCCACCAGCAGGATAACAACAGATACGCAGTATTTT. Using reference TRBV15 and TRBJ2-3 for the parts outside the CDR3, the full variable domain is DAMVIQNPRYQVTQFGKPVTLSCSQTLNHNVMYWYQQKSSQAPKLLFHYYDKDFNNEADTPDNFQSRRPNTSFCFLDIRSPGLGDTAMYLCATSRITTDTQYFGPGTRLTVL.